The 26 T cell receptor beta chains below were found in one sample sequenced in a study of blood T cell repertoires in COVID-19. The method was immunoSEQ multiplex PCR; TCRdb's version includes in-frame clones alone and lacks a portion of them. The data show 95,000 to 150,000 clones, around 90% seen once. Specimen: peripheral blood. The source of these receptors is a woman aged 55-69 years with COVID-19, enrolled during active disease.

The CDR3, as DNA: TGTGCCAGCAGCTTAAACCCGGACAGGGGAAATGGCTACACCTTC. Its protein product is CASSLNPDRGNGYTF. The chain uses TRBV7-8 and TRBJ1-2; 9 positions agree with TRBD1. The CDR3 contains 15 residues. The V gene end was trimmed by 2 bases and the J gene end by 6 bases; junction bases not matched to a gene: 7. In germline, CDR1 is SGHVS, CDR2 FQNEAQ. Using reference TRBV7-8 and TRBJ1-2 for the parts outside the CDR3, the full variable domain is GAGVSQSPRYKVAKRGQDVALRCDPISGHVSLFWYQQALGQGPEFLTYFQNEAQLDKSGLPSDRFFAERPEGSVSTLKIQRTQQEDSAVYLCASSLNPDRGNGYTFGSGTRLTVV.

The chain is built from TRBV5-1 and TRBJ2-1; 10 bases agree with TRBD1. The CDR3 covers 15 residues. V lost 3 bases to trimming and J lost 9 bases; unmatched junction nucleotides: 9. Germline V gene lookup returns CDR1 SGHRS and CDR2 YFSETQ. This CDR3 reads CASSSLDRGLGEQFF. The CDR3 DNA sequence: TGCGCCAGCAGCTCACTCGACAGGGGGCTAGGTGAGCAGTTCTTC.

This rearrangement joins TRBV7-3 to TRBJ2-5; 8 bases fit TRBD2. V lost 3 bases, J lost 5 bases, and 5 bases stayed unmatched. The germline CDR1 and CDR2 sequences are SGHTA and FQGTGA. This CDR3 region has 14 residues. DNA for the CDR3: TGTGCCAGCAGCTTGGCGGGGGGCCGGGAGACCCAGTACTTC. Translation gives CASSLAGGRETQYF. Based on the CDR3 plus reference TRBV7-3 and TRBJ2-5, the full variable domain is GAGVSQTPSNKVTEKGKYVELRCDPISGHTALYWYRQSLGQGPEFLIYFQGTGAADDSGLPNDRFFAVRPEGSVSTLKIQRTERGDSAVYLCASSLAGGRETQYFGPGTRLLVL.

This chain joins TRBV19 and TRBJ2-5; TRBD2 might be the D (6 bases). The V gene's germline CDR1 is LNHDA and CDR2 SQIVND (reference sequence). The V end was cut by 6 bases, the J end by 7 bases, with 15 bases between. This CDR3 is built from 13 residues. CDR3 loop: CASSRTGDGTQYF. CDR3 DNA: TGTGCCAGTAGCCGTACGGGAGACGGGACCCAGTACTTC.

V usage is TRBV4-1 and J usage is TRBJ2-1; unclear D gene. V shed 2 bases and J shed 5 bases, with 7 bases lying between them. This CDR3 has 13 residues. From germline, CDR1 is MGHRA and CDR2 YSYEKL. Written as DNA, the CDR3 is TGCGCCAGCAGCCAACCTCGGGACAATGAGCAGTTCTTC. The encoded protein is CASSQPRDNEQFF.

The V gene is TRBV19, the J gene TRBJ1-6, with TRBD1 as a possible D gene (6 bases). V lost 10 bases and J 0 bases, leaving 19 bases between the germline ends. Germline V gives CDR1 LNHDA, CDR2 SQIVND (reference sequence). This CDR3 has 17 amino acids. The chain's CDR3 is CATHPTGLSSYNSPLHF. In DNA, the CDR3 is TGTGCCACGCACCCGACAGGCCTGAGCTCCTATAATTCACCCCTCCACTTT.

The J gene is TRBJ1-5, the V gene TRBV6-2 or TRBV6-3; 9 nucleotides match TRBD1. This CDR3 spans 14 amino acids. CDR1 and CDR2 from the germline V gene are MNHEY and SVGEGT. V shed 5 bases and J 5 bases; nucleotides not matched to a gene: 4. The CDR3 DNA is TGTGCCAGCAGTGGACAGGGGAGGGATCAGCCCCAGCATTTT. The encoded protein is CASSGQGRDQPQHF.

The rearrangement joins TRBV19 to TRBJ2-6, with D possibly TRBD2 on 5 matching bases. CDR1 LNHDA and CDR2 SQIVND come from the germline V gene (reference sequence). Trimming shortened V by 4 bases and J by 0 bases, and 13 bases separated the two germline ends. The CDR3 runs to 17 residues. CDR3: CASSKPRDRSGANVLTF. CDR3 DNA sequence: TGTGCCAGTAGTAAGCCTCGGGATCGCTCTGGGGCCAACGTCCTGACTTTC.

CDR3 amino acids: CASSDTGFNQPQHF. The CDR3, as DNA: TGTGCCAGCTCAGATACAGGGTTCAATCAGCCCCAGCATTTT. The chain joins TRBV18 to TRBJ1-5; tentative D call: TRBD1 (6 bases). The CDR3 sequence is 14 residues long. With 5 bases removed from V and 3 bases from J, the gap between germline ends came to 11 bases. Per germline, CDR1 KGHSH and CDR2 LQKENI.

The chain carries TRBV7-6 and TRBJ2-3, with 13 bases aligning to TRBD2. Germline-derived CDR1 and CDR2 are SGHVS and FNYEAQ. The CDR3 sequence is 17 residues long. The junction had 9 bases not matched to a gene; V was cut back by 3 bases and J by 6 bases. The CDR3 DNA reads as TGTGCCAGCAGCTTCCTCCGGACTAGCGGGGGCCCGGATACGCAGTATTTT. Its protein product is CASSFLRTSGGPDTQYF.

The CDR3 spells CASNRQGQAILDAFF. The DNA for the CDR3 is TGTGCCAGCAACCGACAGGGACAAGCCATCCTTGATGCTTTCTTT. The chain is built from TRBV5-6 and TRBJ1-1; TRBD1 aligns across 7 bases. With 6 bases clipped from V and 11 bases from J, the junction kept 19 bases outside the gene matches. Germline V gene data show CDR1 as SGHDT and CDR2 as YYEEEE. CDR3 length: 15 residues. Supplemented by reference TRBV5-6 and TRBJ1-1, the full variable domain reads DAGVTQSPTHLIKTRGQQVTLRCSPKSGHDTVSWYQQALGQGPQFIFQYYEEEERQRGNFPDRFSGHQFPNYSSELNVNALLLGDSALYLCASNRQGQAILDAFFGQGTRLTVV.

The J gene is TRBJ1-6, the V gene TRBV25-1; D is possibly TRBD1 (5 bases). V dropped 6 bases and J dropped 10 bases, with 19 bases sitting between them. Germline V gene sequence: CDR1 MGHDK, CDR2 SYGVNS. CDR3 length equals 15 residues. The CDR3 is CASSRGGFTNSPLHF. CDR3 sequence (DNA): TGTGCCAGCAGCCGGGGGGGGTTTACTAACTCACCCCTCCACTTT.

The gene calls are TRBV9 and TRBJ2-3; 12 bases agree with TRBD1. CDR3 length equals 16 residues. CDR1 and CDR2 (germline): SGDLS, YYNGEE. The junction had 3 bases not matched to a gene; V was cut back by 0 bases and J by 4 bases. Written as DNA, the CDR3 is TGTGCCAGCAGCGTAGAAGGGACAGGGGGCTCAGATACGCAGTATTTT. This sequence encodes CASSVEGTGGSDTQYF.

The J gene is TRBJ2-7, the V gene TRBV29-1, with 7 bases that match TRBD1. V was clipped by 0 bases and J by 0 bases; unmatched bases: 2. This CDR3 spans 14 amino acids. Per germline, CDR1 SQVTM and CDR2 ANQGSEA. The CDR3 nucleotides read TGCAGCGTTGAAGAACAGGGGAGCTCCTACGAGCAGTACTTC. This codes for CSVEEQGSSYEQYF.

This clone was detected only once. The V gene is TRBV9, the J gene TRBJ2-6; 7 bases line up with TRBD1. Trimming at V came to 4 bases and at J to 0 bases, leaving 10 bases not matched to a gene. The CDR3 contains 18 residues. Germline values: CDR1 SGDLS, CDR2 YYNGEE. CDR3 loop: CASSQPQGVTSGANVLTF. Here the CDR3 DNA reads TGTGCCAGCAGCCAGCCCCAGGGGGTTACCTCTGGGGCCAACGTCCTGACTTTC.

This sequence joins TRBV19 and TRBJ2-1, with no clear D. The V gene's germline CDR1 is LNHDA and CDR2 SQIVND (reference sequence). Trimming stripped 11 bases from V and 2 bases from J, with 10 bases between. CDR3 size: 12 residues. The CDR3 sequence: CAVSVTYNEQFF. CDR3 bases: TGTGCCGTGTCAGTAACCTACAATGAGCAGTTCTTC.

The chain couples TRBV27 to TRBJ1-6, with TRBD1 as a possible D gene (5 bases). The ends were cut back, 3 bases at V and 3 bases at J, with 6 bases in the middle. This CDR3 has 14 residues. Germline loops: CDR1 MNHEY, CDR2 SMNVEV (reference sequence). The CDR3 DNA follows: TGTGCCAGCAGTTTCCAGGGCTATAATTCACCCCTCCACTTT. Protein: CASSFQGYNSPLHF.

CDR3 coding DNA: TGTGCCAGTACCGTTTTTGACGGCGGCTCCTACAATGAGCAGTTCTTC. Its translation is CASTVFDGGSYNEQFF. This rearrangement joins TRBV19 to TRBJ2-1; D uncertain. V was trimmed by 7 bases and J by 0 bases, leaving 16 bases between them. Germline V CDR1 and CDR2: LNHDA, SQIVND (reference sequence). The CDR3 covers 16 residues.

The V call is TRBV9, the J call TRBJ2-5; TRBD1 aligns across 8 bases. From germline, CDR1 is SGDLS and CDR2 YYNGEE. Losses at the gene ends were 5 bases for V and 4 bases for J; bases not matched to a gene: 7. This CDR3 is built from 14 residues. The CDR3 sequence is CASSSTGGRETQYF. DNA for the CDR3: TGTGCCAGCAGTTCTACAGGGGGACGAGAGACCCAGTACTTC.

The chain employs TRBV5-1 and TRBJ2-3; 12 bases match TRBD1. Trimming took 6 bases from V and 4 from J; bases not matched to a gene: 3. The CDR3 runs to 14 residues. Germline CDR1 SGHRS, CDR2 YFSETQ. CDR3 amino acids: CASTGTGGSDTQYF. CDR3 DNA: TGCGCCAGCACCGGGACAGGGGGCTCAGATACGCAGTATTTT.

This sequence joins TRBV3-1 (or the pseudogene TRBV3-2) and TRBJ2-2, with 7 bases aligning to TRBD1. Germline CDR1 and CDR2: LGHDT and YNNKEL (reference sequence). The CDR3 sequence is 15 residues long. V lost 4 bases, J lost 3 bases, and 5 bases stayed unmatched. This CDR3 reads CASSRWDSDTGELFF. CDR3 sequence (DNA): TGTGCCAGCAGCCGATGGGACAGTGACACCGGGGAGCTGTTTTTT.

The chain joins TRBV12-3 or TRBV12-4 to TRBJ2-4; D gene ambiguous. The CDR3 runs 12 residues. The V and J ends lost 2 bases and 5 bases respectively, with 4 bases between them. The CDR3 DNA reads as TGTGCCAGCAGTTTACCTGAAAACATTCAGTACTTC. Amino acids: CASSLPENIQYF.

The DNA of the CDR3 is TGCGCCAGCAGCTTGGAGGGACAGGGCCAAGAGACCCAGTACTTC. This encodes CASSLEGQGQETQYF. The V and J genes are TRBV5-1 and TRBJ2-5; 9 bases agree with TRBD1. V lost 0 bases to trimming and J lost 1 base; unmatched junction nucleotides: 1. Looked up from germline, CDR1 is SGHRS and CDR2 is YFSETQ. This CDR3 has 15 amino acids. The full variable domain, with the rest looked up from reference TRBV5-1 and TRBJ2-5, is KAGVTQTPRYLIKTRGQQVTLSCSPISGHRSVSWYQQTPGQGLQFLFEYFSETQRNKGNFPGRFSGRQFSNSRSEMNVSTLELGDSALYLCASSLEGQGQETQYFGPGTRLLVL.

V is TRBV7-9 and J is TRBJ1-1; D is possibly TRBD1 (6 bases). CDR3 length equals 14 residues. The V end lost 4 bases, the J end lost 1 base, and 10 bases lay between the germline ends. Germline V gives CDR1 SEHNR, CDR2 FQNEAQ (reference sequence). The CDR3 loop is CASSWVQGNTEAFF. The DNA for the CDR3 is TGTGCCAGCAGCTGGGTACAGGGGAACACTGAAGCTTTCTTT.

This chain's CDR3 is CASSFRDRGPLIYGYTF. The CDR3 nucleotides are TGTGCCAGCAGCTTCCGGGACAGGGGCCCCCTAATCTATGGCTACACCTTC. The rearrangement joins TRBV7-2 to TRBJ1-2, with 10 bases identical to TRBD1. V lost 3 bases and J lost 4; bases outside the gene matches: 11. Germline CDR1 SGHTA, CDR2 FQGNSA. The CDR3 extends over 17 amino acids. The full variable domain, with the rest looked up from reference TRBV7-2 and TRBJ1-2, is GAGVSQSPSNKVTEKGKDVELRCDPISGHTALYWYRQSLGQGLEFLIYFQGNSAPDKSGLPSDRFSAERTGGSVSTLTIQRTQQEDSAVYLCASSFRDRGPLIYGYTFGSGTRLTVV.

Details on this clone: The junction does not match germline at one end; this may be a read error. V and J are TRBV27 and TRBJ2-3, with TRBD1 matching 7 bases. The CDR3 sequence is 16 residues long. Looked up from germline, CDR1 is MNHEY and CDR2 is SMNVEV (reference sequence). CDR3 in amino acids: CATSVAAGGIADTQYF. DNA of the CDR3: TGTGCCACCAGTGTGGCGGCAGGGGGTATTGCAGATACGCAGTATTTT.